A selection of T cell receptor beta chains follows, all from one sample in a study of blood T cells in healthy people across ages. TCRdb processed the 5' RACE reads anew with MiXCR; each CDR3 protein has one entry. This sample carries 1,800,000 or so distinct CDR3 sequences, about two fifths of them seen once, and the ten largest clones take around 23%. Sequenced sample: blood. These receptors originate from a human donor in good health. CDR3s include the opening cysteine and the closing phenylalanine or tryptophan. D genes are given only for firm matches. Clone size is stated in some rows and not others, as once, few, many or a class when expanded.

j_gene,v_gene,abundance,d_gene,CDR3aa,CDR3nt
TRBJ2-7,TRBV20-1,many,NA,CSAEPDSSYEQYF,TGCAGTGCTGAACCGGACAGCTCCTACGAGCAGTACTTC
TRBJ2-1,TRBV7-2,NA,NA,CASTPRGYNEQFF,TGTGCCAGCACCCCAAGGGGGTACAATGAGCAGTTCTTC
TRBJ1-5,TRBV29-1,few,NA,CSVSAGTNQPQHF,TGCAGCGTTTCAGCAGGAACTAATCAGCCCCAGCATTTT
TRBJ2-3,TRBV7-2,few,NA,CASSLGAETDTQYF,TGTGCCAGCAGCTTAGGGGCGGAAACAGATACGCAGTATTTT
TRBJ2-1,TRBV4-1,few,NA,CASSQDTIYIHHEQFF,TGTGCCAGCAGCCAAGATACGATCTACATCCACCATGAGCAGTTCTTC
TRBJ2-1,TRBV4-2,NA,NA,CASSQARANEQFF,TGTGCCAGCAGCCAAGCAAGGGCGAATGAGCAGTTCTTC
TRBJ2-1,TRBV6-2/TRBV6-3,NA,TRBD2,CASSRTSGVDEQFF,TGTGCCAGCAGTCGGACTAGCGGGGTTGATGAGCAGTTCTTC
TRBJ2-5,TRBV28,NA,TRBD2,CASSLVASGALRETQYF,TGTGCCAGCAGTTTAGTGGCTAGCGGGGCTCTCAGGGAGACCCAGTACTTC
TRBJ1-2,TRBV20-1,few,NA,CSARVPGIYGYTF,TGCAGTGCTAGAGTCCCCGGGATCTATGGCTACACCTTC
TRBJ2-5,TRBV25-1,many,NA,CASGETQYF,TGTGCCAGCGGGGAGACCCAGTACTTC
TRBJ2-5,TRBV4-3,NA,NA,CASSQAGHSPWETQYF,TGCGCCAGCAGCCAAGCTGGACATTCACCCTGGGAGACCCAGTACTTC
TRBJ1-2,TRBV9,few,NA,CASSVDGGNYGYTF,TGTGCCAGCAGCGTAGACGGCGGGAACTATGGCTACACCTTC
TRBJ2-1,TRBV10-3,NA,NA,CATSPTTGPQANEQFF,TGTGCCACTAGTCCTACTACAGGGCCCCAGGCCAATGAGCAGTTCTTC
TRBJ2-5,TRBV20-1,NA,NA,CSALTSIETQYF,TGCAGTGCTTTAACTAGTATTGAGACCCAGTACTTC
TRBJ2-5,TRBV29-1,NA,NA,CSVQRETQYF,TGCAGCGTTCAACGAGAGACCCAGTACTTC
TRBJ2-1,TRBV24-1,NA,TRBD1,CATSDFGQGNNEQFF,TGTGCCACCAGTGATTTCGGACAGGGTAACAATGAGCAGTTCTTC
TRBJ2-3,TRBV27,once,TRBD2,CASSLEVAGGITQYF,TGTGCCAGCAGTTTAGAAGTAGCGGGGGGGATAACGCAGTATTTT
TRBJ2-1,TRBV12-3/TRBV12-4,once,NA,CAGSVTGGRFF,TGTGCCGGCAGTGTGACTGGGGGGAGGTTCTTC
TRBJ2-1,TRBV7-2,NA,NA,CASSLEGGRNEQFF,TGTGCCAGCAGCTTAGAAGGGGGGCGGAATGAGCAGTTCTTC
TRBJ2-1,TRBV11-2,few,NA,CASSRYPGTRPYNEQFF,TGTGCCAGCAGCCGCTACCCGGGGACAAGACCCTACAATGAGCAGTTCTTC
TRBJ2-3,TRBV10-3,NA,TRBD2,CAINYGGSTDTQYF,TGTGCCATCAATTACGGGGGGAGCACAGATACGCAGTATTTT
TRBJ2-5,TRBV29-1,few,NA,CSALGDMQETQYF,TGCAGCGCCCTCGGGGACATGCAAGAGACCCAGTACTTC
TRBJ1-2,TRBV9,NA,NA,CASSPTPVKNYGYTF,TGTGCCAGCAGCCCTACGCCGGTAAAGAACTATGGCTACACCTTC
TRBJ2-1,TRBV20-1,NA,NA,CSAAGTFNEQFF,TGCAGTGCTGCCGGGACTTTTAATGAGCAGTTCTTC
TRBJ2-1,TRBV6-5,NA,NA,CASSSTRRNEQFF,TGTGCCAGCAGCTCGACCCGACGGAATGAGCAGTTCTTC
TRBJ2-7,TRBV7-9,few,NA,CASSLGGYSGEQYF,TGTGCCAGCAGCTTAGGGGGCTACTCCGGGGAGCAGTACTTC
TRBJ1-1,TRBV20-1,few,TRBD1,CSASPTGGIAFF,TGCAGTGCTAGTCCCACAGGGGGAATTGCTTTTTTT
TRBJ2-1,TRBV12-3/TRBV12-4,NA,NA,CATGQNYNEQFF,TGTGCCACGGGACAAAACTACAATGAGCAGTTCTTC
TRBJ1-1,TRBV3-1,once,NA,CASSQPGMDTEAFF,TGTGCCAGCAGCCAACCAGGGATGGACACTGAAGCTTTCTTT
TRBJ2-7,TRBV20-1,NA,NA,CSASIPGLGYEQYF,TGCAGTGCTAGCATTCCCGGGCTTGGATACGAGCAGTACTTC
TRBJ1-2,TRBV29-1,NA,NA,CSVDDMGYGYTF,TGCAGCGTGGACGACATGGGGTATGGCTACACCTTC
TRBJ1-2,TRBV7-9,few,TRBD1,CASSLPGQARYGYTF,TGTGCCAGCAGCTTACCCGGACAGGCCCGCTATGGCTACACCTTC
TRBJ2-3,TRBV11-2,few,NA,CASSLVAAFTDTQYF,TGTGCCAGCAGCTTAGTGGCGGCCTTCACAGATACGCAGTATTTT
TRBJ1-6,TRBV20-1,NA,TRBD1,CSAVGQGYPDSPLHF,TGCAGTGCCGTCGGACAGGGGTATCCGGATTCACCCCTCCACTTT
TRBJ2-1,TRBV9,NA,TRBD2,CASSGSGGLVGSVEQFF,TGTGCCAGCAGCGGTAGCGGGGGCCTCGTCGGTAGTGTTGAGCAGTTCTTC
TRBJ2-1,TRBV20-1,NA,NA,CSAPTSYVGNEQFF,TGCAGTGCTCCCACTAGCTACGTGGGGAATGAGCAGTTCTTC
TRBJ1-2,TRBV15,few,NA,CATSRGYDDYGYTF,TGTGCCACCAGCAGGGGATACGACGACTATGGCTACACCTTC
TRBJ1-2,TRBV15,NA,TRBD1,CATSPSDRGLYGYTF,TGTGCCACCAGTCCATCGGACAGGGGGCTCTATGGCTACACCTTC
TRBJ2-3,TRBV4-2,NA,TRBD2,CASSQSRGGGPVDTQYF,TGTGCCAGCAGCCAGAGCCGGGGGGGCGGTCCTGTAGATACGCAGTATTTT
TRBJ2-5,TRBV6-5,NA,TRBD2,CTSSYRRIAGNQETQYF,TGTACCAGCAGTTACCGCCGGATAGCGGGGAACCAAGAGACCCAGTACTTC
TRBJ1-2,TRBV25-1,many,NA,CASSAGAGQVYGYTF,TGTGCCAGCAGTGCCGGGGCGGGTCAGGTCTATGGCTACACCTTC
TRBJ1-2,TRBV5-1,few,NA,CASSSDWGYTF,TGCGCCAGCAGCTCCGACTGGGGCTACACCTTC
TRBJ2-1,TRBV2,NA,NA,CASSVDITGNSYNGQFF,TGTGCCAGCAGCGTTGATATAACAGGGAACTCCTACAATGGGCAGTTCTTC
TRBJ2-1,TRBV5-1,NA,TRBD1,CASSQRQGAGNEQFF,TGCGCCAGCAGCCAACGACAGGGGGCCGGCAATGAGCAGTTCTTC
TRBJ2-5,TRBV28,NA,NA,CASSFGAGFETQYF,TGTGCCAGCAGTTTCGGGGCAGGGTTTGAGACCCAGTACTTC
TRBJ2-3,TRBV9,NA,NA,CASSVRAGTDTQYF,TGTGCCAGCAGCGTAAGGGCGGGCACAGATACGCAGTATTTT
TRBJ2-7,TRBV12-3/TRBV12-4,NA,TRBD1,CASREDREGEQYF,TGTGCCAGCAGGGAGGACAGGGAAGGCGAGCAGTACTTC
TRBJ2-5,TRBV5-8,NA,TRBD1,CASSSAVGTGIFSETQYF,TGTGCCAGCAGCTCTGCGGTCGGGACAGGGATTTTCTCGGAGACCCAGTACTTC
TRBJ2-6,TRBV6-4,few,NA,CASSDGRGRGANVLTF,TGTGCCAGCAGTGATGGACGGGGACGGGGGGCCAACGTCCTGACTTTC
TRBJ2-4,TRBV25-1,NA,NA,CASKDGAYNEQYF,TGTGCCAGCAAGGACGGGGCTTACAATGAGCAGTACTTC
TRBJ2-3,TRBV5-6,NA,TRBD2,CASSLEAGGEVDTQYF,TGTGCCAGCAGCTTGGAGGCGGGGGGCGAGGTAGATACGCAGTATTTT
TRBJ2-7,TRBV5-1,NA,TRBD1,CASSPATQGPYEQYF,TGCGCCAGCAGCCCGGCGACACAGGGGCCCTACGAGCAGTACTTC
TRBJ2-1,TRBV7-2,few,NA,CASSPVKLGLTYNEQFF,TGTGCCAGCAGCCCGGTTAAGCTGGGTCTTACCTACAATGAGCAGTTCTTC
TRBJ1-2,TRBV3-1,NA,TRBD1,CASSPGTGFVGYTF,TGTGCCAGCAGTCCCGGGACAGGGTTTGTGGGCTACACCTTC
TRBJ2-7,TRBV7-9,NA,TRBD1,CASSLGNRGSYEQYF,TGTGCCAGCAGCTTAGGGAACAGGGGATCCTACGAGCAGTACTTC